A single sample gave rise to the 10 T cell receptor beta chains below, sequenced in a study of shared clonotypes between healthy human individuals. Repertoires were generated with immunoSEQ multiplex PCR, while TCRdb's copy carries only in-frame clones and drops some. Among roughly 1 million clones listed, about 84% were seen once. Sequenced sample: memory CD4+ T cells from PBMCs. Described subset: CD45RA-negative fraction. The receptors derive from a young man in good health. Some clones in this sample may be carry-over from other donors' samples.

This clone showed up many times. The rearrangement links TRBV30 to TRBJ2-3; D not certain. Germline V CDR1 and CDR2: GTSNPN, SVGIG (reference sequence). The CDR3 totals 14 residues. Trimming stripped 1 base from V and 2 bases from J, with 10 bases between. The CDR3 DNA is TGTGCCTGGAGTGACGGGCTTGCCACAGATACGCAGTATTTT. It yields the protein CAWSDGLATDTQYF.

On this clone: This likely stems from a read error, as it lies one base from a far larger clone. Other DNA sequences from this sample encode an identical CDR3 as well. This rearrangement joins TRBV11-2 to TRBJ1-1, with D hard to call. Germline CDR1 and CDR2: SGHAT and FQNNGV. V was trimmed by 0 bases and J by 5 bases, leaving 4 bases between them. CDR3 length: 12 amino acids. In DNA form, the CDR3 reads TGTGCCAGCAGCTTAGAGTTTACTGAAGCTTTCTTT. This sequence encodes CASSLEFTEAFF.

This clone was observed at least ten times. V and J are TRBV5-1 and TRBJ2-7; D is undetermined. V was pared by 4 bases and J by 5 bases, with 13 bases between. Germline V CDR1 and CDR2: SGHRS, YFSETQ. CDR3 length: 13 residues. The CDR3 loop reads CASSGGPSNEQYF. The CDR3 coding sequence is TGCGCCAGCAGCGGTGGACCGAGCAACGAGCAGTACTTC.

The rearrangement joins TRBV6-5 to TRBJ1-4, with 8 bases that match TRBD1. This CDR3 region has 15 residues. CDR1 is MNHEY and CDR2 is SVGAGI in the germline V gene. Unmatched junction bases numbered 10, after V lost 6 bases and J lost 7 bases. The CDR3 coding sequence is TGTGCCAGCAGCCCTTCAGGGGGCTGGTCTGAAAAACTGTTTTTT. This gives the protein CASSPSGGWSEKLFF.

This chain links TRBV4-3 with TRBJ2-3; 10 nucleotides align to TRBD2. The CDR3 has 18 residues. Unmatched junction bases numbered 11, after V lost 1 base and J lost 4 bases. Germline values: CDR1 LGHNA, CDR2 YSLEER. The CDR3 region is CASSQGVRSGRAADTQYF. The CDR3 DNA reads TGCGCCAGCAGCCAAGGAGTGAGGAGCGGGAGGGCAGCAGATACGCAGTATTTT.

The V gene is TRBV5-1, the J gene TRBJ2-5, with D possibly being TRBD1 (6 bases). The CDR3 sequence is 15 residues long. The germline gives CDR1 SGHRS, CDR2 YFSETQ. The germline V and J ends were trimmed by 1 base and 7 bases, with 17 bases remaining between them. CDR3 sequence reads: CASSLIQGTEGTQYF. For the CDR3, the DNA is TGCGCCAGCAGCTTGATACAGGGTACCGAGGGGACCCAGTACTTC. Using reference TRBV5-1 and TRBJ2-5 for the parts outside the CDR3, the full variable domain is KAGVTQTPRYLIKTRGQQVTLSCSPISGHRSVSWYQQTPGQGLQFLFEYFSETQRNKGNFPGRFSGRQFSNSRSEMNVSTLELGDSALYLCASSLIQGTEGTQYFGPGTRLLVL.

The gene calls are TRBV28 and TRBJ2-3; D may be TRBD2 (6 bases). The CDR3 length is 16 residues. CDR1 and CDR2 (germline): MDHEN, SYDVKM. Trimming pared 1 base from V and 2 bases from J, leaving 13 bases between. The CDR3 region is CASSLFGGGYTDTQYF. The CDR3 DNA reads TGTGCCAGCAGTTTATTTGGGGGAGGATACACAGATACGCAGTATTTT.

This clone showed up just a few times. V is TRBV7-8 and J is TRBJ1-1; tentative D call: TRBD1 (6 bases). The length of the CDR3 is 14 residues. The germline gives CDR1 SGHVS, CDR2 FQNEAQ. V was pared by 4 bases and J by 2 bases, with 11 bases between. CDR3: CASSSDRYNTEAFF. CDR3 DNA sequence: TGTGCCAGCAGCTCCGACAGGTACAACACTGAAGCTTTCTTT. The full variable domain, its missing parts supplied by reference TRBV7-8 and TRBJ1-1, is GAGVSQSPRYKVAKRGQDVALRCDPISGHVSLFWYQQALGQGPEFLTYFQNEAQLDKSGLPSDRFFAERPEGSVSTLKIQRTQQEDSAVYLCASSSDRYNTEAFFGQGTRLTVV.

This chain links TRBV6-1 with TRBJ1-2; 7 bases are a match to TRBD1. The CDR3 spans 14 residues. Germline trimming cut 5 bases from V and 4 bases from J; bases unmatched to any gene: 7. The V gene's germline CDR1 is MNHNS and CDR2 SASEGT. This CDR3 is CASSTRTGSYGYTF. CDR3 sequence (DNA): TGTGCCAGCAGTACGCGGACAGGATCCTATGGCTACACCTTC.

V gene TRBV6-1 combines with J gene TRBJ2-7; no firm D call. Trimming shortened V by 5 bases and J by 0 bases, and 11 bases separated the two germline ends. The germline gives CDR1 MNHNS, CDR2 SASEGT. CDR3 length: 14 amino acids. The CDR3 region is CASSSPLNSYEQYF. The CDR3 nucleotides read TGTGCCAGCAGTTCCCCACTGAACTCCTACGAGCAGTACTTC.